What follows are 7 T cell receptor beta chains derived from one specimen sequenced in a study of cytomegalovirus exposure and HLA in healthy donors. Sequencing was performed with immunoSEQ multiplex PCR; in TCRdb, only in-frame clones are kept and a portion is missing. The table includes more than 150,000 clones, 88% detected once. Material: PBMCs. The receptors shown here come from a man aged 18 to 35 in good health and CMV-seronegative.

This clone was seen just once. The V call is TRBV27, the J call TRBJ2-1; TRBD1 agrees at 7 bases. The V segment lost 3 bases and the J segment 6 bases; nucleotides outside the gene matches: 5. This CDR3 spans 14 amino acids. Per the germline V gene, CDR1 is MNHEY and CDR2 is SMNVEV (reference sequence). CDR3 in amino acids: CASSFGTERNEQFF. CDR3 DNA sequence: TGTGCCAGCAGTTTCGGGACAGAGCGCAATGAGCAGTTCTTC.

The genes are TRBV11-2 and TRBJ2-5; TRBD2 aligns across 13 bases. Germline V gene sequence: CDR1 SGHAT, CDR2 FQNNGV. The V segment lost 0 bases and the J segment 4 bases; nucleotides outside the gene matches: 2. The CDR3 sequence is 16 residues long. The CDR3 is CASSLELAGGLETQYF. The CDR3 DNA follows: TGTGCCAGCAGCTTAGAACTAGCGGGAGGGTTAGAGACCCAGTACTTC.

The chain recombines TRBV4-1 with TRBJ1-3; 7 bases align to TRBD1. Germline CDR1 reads MGHRA; CDR2 reads YSYEKL. The length of the CDR3 is 16 residues. V shed 2 bases, J shed 1 base, and the junction held 5 bases outside the gene matches. CDR3: CASSQSRGISGNTIYF. CDR3 nucleotide sequence: TGCGCCAGCAGCCAATCCAGGGGGATTTCTGGAAACACCATATATTTT.

This rearrangement joins TRBV27 to TRBJ2-1; 14 bases align to TRBD2. The CDR3 extends over 16 amino acids. With 6 bases clipped from V and 7 bases from J, the junction kept 8 bases outside the gene matches. Germline loops: CDR1 MNHEY, CDR2 SMNVEV (reference sequence). The CDR3: CASSAGTSGGLNEQFF. Here the CDR3 DNA reads TGTGCCAGCAGCGCGGGGACTAGCGGGGGTTTAAATGAGCAGTTCTTC.

V gene TRBV28 combines with J gene TRBJ1-6, with TRBD1 identical over 7 bases. Germline V lookup: CDR1 MDHEN, CDR2 SYDVKM. The CDR3 is 16 amino acids. The junction had 11 bases not matched to a gene; V was cut back by 5 bases and J by 7 bases. CDR3 region: CASSTKRQGQNSPLHF. The CDR3 DNA sequence: TGTGCCAGCAGTACAAAACGACAGGGCCAAAATTCACCCCTCCACTTT.

This chain uses TRBV11-2 with TRBJ1-5; no definite D call. Germline assignment: CDR1 SGHAT and CDR2 FQNNGV. V lost 5 bases and J lost 7, with 15 bases in between. This CDR3 is built from 14 residues. The CDR3 spells CASSLGSPGQPQHF. The CDR3 DNA reads as TGTGCCAGCAGCCTAGGGTCACCGGGGCAGCCCCAGCATTTT.

This rearrangement joins TRBV4-1 to TRBJ2-3; possibly TRBD2 for D (6 bases). Trimming shortened V by 4 bases and J by 8 bases, and 25 bases separated the two germline ends. CDR1 is MGHRA, CDR2 YSYEKL, per germline. This CDR3 contains 17 residues. The CDR3 region is CASSLQFVGEVKGTQYF. The CDR3 bases are TGCGCCAGCAGCCTCCAATTCGTGGGGGAGGTTAAAGGTACGCAGTATTTT.